This TCR beta chain was identified in a study of blood T cell repertoires in COVID-19. Study-wide background: The United States, Italy and Spain were the sources of the acute and convalescent COVID-19 samples.

The CDR3 consists of 16 residues. V shed 2 bases, J shed 8 bases, and the junction held 8 bases outside the gene matches. CDR1 is LGHNA, CDR2 YSLEER, per germline. Original processing notes: Amplifying reference gene primers gave estimates of nucleated cell counts. Measured with immunoSEQ multiplex PCR; TCRdb has only the in-frame clones, and not every one. The V and J calls and clone size are taken from that table; D and trimming were inferred from the DNA. The data show 60,000 to 90,000 clones, with 84% seen just once and approximately 3.3% held by the top ten. The sequencing input was peripheral blood. The sequence derives from a man in his fifties with acute or convalescent COVID-19. This chain uses TRBV4-3 with TRBJ1-4, with 10 bases that match TRBD1. CDR3 DNA sequence: TGCGCCAGCAGCCAACATGGTGGGACAGGGGCGGAAAAACTGTTTTTT. Protein sequence: CASSQHGGTGAEKLFF.